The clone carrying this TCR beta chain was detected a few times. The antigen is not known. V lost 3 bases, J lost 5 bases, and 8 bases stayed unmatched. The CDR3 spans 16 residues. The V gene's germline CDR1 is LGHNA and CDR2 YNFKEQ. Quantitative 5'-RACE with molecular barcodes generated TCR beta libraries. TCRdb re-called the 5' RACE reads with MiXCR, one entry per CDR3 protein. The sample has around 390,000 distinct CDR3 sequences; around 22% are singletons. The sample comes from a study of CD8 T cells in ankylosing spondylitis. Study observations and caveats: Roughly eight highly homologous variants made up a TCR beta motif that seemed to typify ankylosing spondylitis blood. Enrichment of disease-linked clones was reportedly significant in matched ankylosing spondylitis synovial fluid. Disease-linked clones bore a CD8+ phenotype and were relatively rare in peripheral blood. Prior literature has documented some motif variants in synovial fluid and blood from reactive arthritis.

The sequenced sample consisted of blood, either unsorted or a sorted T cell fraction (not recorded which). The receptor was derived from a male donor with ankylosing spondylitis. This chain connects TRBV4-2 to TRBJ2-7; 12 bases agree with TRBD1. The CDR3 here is CASSHVPGQGAHEQYF. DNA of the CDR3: TGTGCCAGCAGCCATGTTCCGGGACAGGGGGCACACGAGCAGTACTTC.